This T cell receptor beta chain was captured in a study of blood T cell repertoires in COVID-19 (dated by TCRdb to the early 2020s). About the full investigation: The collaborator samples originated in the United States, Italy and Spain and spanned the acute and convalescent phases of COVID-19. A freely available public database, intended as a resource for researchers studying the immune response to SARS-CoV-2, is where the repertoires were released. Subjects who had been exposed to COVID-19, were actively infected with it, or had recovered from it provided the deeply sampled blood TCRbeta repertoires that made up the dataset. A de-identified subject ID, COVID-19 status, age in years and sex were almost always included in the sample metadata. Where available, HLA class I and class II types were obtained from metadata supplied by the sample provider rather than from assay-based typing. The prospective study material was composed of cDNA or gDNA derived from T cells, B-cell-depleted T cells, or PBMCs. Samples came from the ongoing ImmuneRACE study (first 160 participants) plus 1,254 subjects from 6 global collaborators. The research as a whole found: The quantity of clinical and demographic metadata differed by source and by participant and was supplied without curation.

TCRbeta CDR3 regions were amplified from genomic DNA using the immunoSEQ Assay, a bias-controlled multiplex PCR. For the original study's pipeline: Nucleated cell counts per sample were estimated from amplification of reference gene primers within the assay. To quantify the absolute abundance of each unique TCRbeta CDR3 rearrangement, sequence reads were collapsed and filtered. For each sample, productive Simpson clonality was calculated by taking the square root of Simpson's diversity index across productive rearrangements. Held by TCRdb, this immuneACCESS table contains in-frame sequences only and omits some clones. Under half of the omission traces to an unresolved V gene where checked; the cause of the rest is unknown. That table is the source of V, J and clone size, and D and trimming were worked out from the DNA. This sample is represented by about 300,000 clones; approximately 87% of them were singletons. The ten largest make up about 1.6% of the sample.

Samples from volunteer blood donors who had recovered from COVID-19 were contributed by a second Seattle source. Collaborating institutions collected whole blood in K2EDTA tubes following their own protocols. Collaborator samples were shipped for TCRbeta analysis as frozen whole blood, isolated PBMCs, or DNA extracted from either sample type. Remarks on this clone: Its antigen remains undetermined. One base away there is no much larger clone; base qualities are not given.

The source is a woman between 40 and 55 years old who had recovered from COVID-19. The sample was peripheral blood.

The CDR3 corresponds to CSGISGGVGTGELFF. The nucleotide sequence is TGCAGCGGTATTAGCGGGGGGGTAGGCACCGGGGAGCTGTTTTTT. In this chain, TRBV29-1 is recombined with TRBJ2-2, and 11 bases in between align with TRBD2. The CDR3 contains 15 residues, cysteine and phenylalanine counted. CDR3 DNA only is kept here, 45 bases in frame from base 1. The V end gives up 7 bases and the J end 4 bases, leaving 8 bases in the junction not matched to a gene. CDR1 is given as SQVTM and CDR2 as ANQGSEA, both from the germline V gene.